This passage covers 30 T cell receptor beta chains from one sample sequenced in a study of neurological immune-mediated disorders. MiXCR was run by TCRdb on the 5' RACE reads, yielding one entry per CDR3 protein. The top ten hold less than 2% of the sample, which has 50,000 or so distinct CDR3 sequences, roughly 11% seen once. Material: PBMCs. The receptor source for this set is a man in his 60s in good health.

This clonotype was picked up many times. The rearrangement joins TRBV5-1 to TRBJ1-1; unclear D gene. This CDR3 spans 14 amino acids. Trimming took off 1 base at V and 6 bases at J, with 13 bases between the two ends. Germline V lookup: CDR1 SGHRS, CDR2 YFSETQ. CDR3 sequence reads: CASSLRGGVAEAFF. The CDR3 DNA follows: TGCGCCAGCAGCTTGAGAGGAGGAGTCGCTGAAGCTTTCTTT.

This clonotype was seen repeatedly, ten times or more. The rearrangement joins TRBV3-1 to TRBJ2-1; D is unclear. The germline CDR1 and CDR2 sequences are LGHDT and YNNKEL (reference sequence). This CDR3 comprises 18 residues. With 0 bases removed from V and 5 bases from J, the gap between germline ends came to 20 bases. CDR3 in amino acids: CASSQEWDATIQNNEQFF. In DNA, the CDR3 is TGTGCCAGCAGCCAAGAATGGGATGCCACGATACAAAACAATGAGCAGTTCTTC.

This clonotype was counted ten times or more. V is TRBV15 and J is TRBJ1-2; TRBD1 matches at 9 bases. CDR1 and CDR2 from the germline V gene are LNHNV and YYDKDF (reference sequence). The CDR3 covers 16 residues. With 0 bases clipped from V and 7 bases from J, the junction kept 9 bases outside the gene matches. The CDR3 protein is CATSRDRGTGSSGYTF. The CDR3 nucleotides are TGTGCCACCAGCAGAGATCGCGGGACAGGGTCTTCTGGCTACACCTTC. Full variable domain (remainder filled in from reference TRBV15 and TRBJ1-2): DAMVIQNPRYQVTQFGKPVTLSCSQTLNHNVMYWYQQKSSQAPKLLFHYYDKDFNNEADTPDNFQSRRPNTSFCFLDIRSPGLGDTAMYLCATSRDRGTGSSGYTFGSGTRLTVV.

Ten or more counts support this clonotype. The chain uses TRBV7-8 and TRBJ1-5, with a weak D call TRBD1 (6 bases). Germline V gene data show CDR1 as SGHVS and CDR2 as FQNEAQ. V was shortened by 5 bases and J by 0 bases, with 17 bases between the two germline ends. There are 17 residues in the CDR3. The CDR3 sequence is CASSNPRDIYSNQPQHF. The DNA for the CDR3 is TGTGCCAGCAGCAACCCCCGGGACATATATAGCAATCAGCCCCAGCATTTT.

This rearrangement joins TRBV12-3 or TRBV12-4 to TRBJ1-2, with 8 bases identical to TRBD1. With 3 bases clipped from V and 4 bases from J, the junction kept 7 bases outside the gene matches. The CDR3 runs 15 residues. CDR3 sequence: CASSLAGTGGYGYTF. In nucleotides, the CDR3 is TGTGCCAGCAGTTTGGCTGGGACAGGCGGCTATGGCTACACCTTC.

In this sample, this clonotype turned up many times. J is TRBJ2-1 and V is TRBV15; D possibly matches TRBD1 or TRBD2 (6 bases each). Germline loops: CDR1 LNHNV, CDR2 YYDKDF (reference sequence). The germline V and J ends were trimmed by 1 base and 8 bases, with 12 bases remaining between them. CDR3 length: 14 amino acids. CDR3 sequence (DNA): TGTGCCACCAGCAGAGGAGGAAGGGGGGATGAGCAGTTCTTC. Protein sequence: CATSRGGRGDEQFF.

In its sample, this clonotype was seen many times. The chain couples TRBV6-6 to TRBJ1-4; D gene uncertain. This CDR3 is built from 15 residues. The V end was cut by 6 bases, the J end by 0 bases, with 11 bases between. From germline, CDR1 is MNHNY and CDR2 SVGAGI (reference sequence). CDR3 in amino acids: CASSTRGATNEKLFF. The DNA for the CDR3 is TGTGCCAGCAGCACCCGCGGGGCAACTAATGAAAAACTGTTTTTT.

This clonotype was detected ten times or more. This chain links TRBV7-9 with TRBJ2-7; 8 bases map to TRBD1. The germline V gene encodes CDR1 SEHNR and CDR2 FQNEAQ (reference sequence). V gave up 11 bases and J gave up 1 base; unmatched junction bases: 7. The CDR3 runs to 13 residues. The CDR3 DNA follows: TGTGCCGCAGAGGGACAGGCTTCCTACGAGCAGTACTTC. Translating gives CAAEGQASYEQYF.

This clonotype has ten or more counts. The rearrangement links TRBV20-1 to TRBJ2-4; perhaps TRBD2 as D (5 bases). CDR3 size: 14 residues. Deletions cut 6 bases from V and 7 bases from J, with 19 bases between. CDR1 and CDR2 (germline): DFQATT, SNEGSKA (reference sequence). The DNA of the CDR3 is TGCAGTGCACGTCGTACTCCCGGGATTAACATTCAGTACTTC. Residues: CSARRTPGINIQYF.

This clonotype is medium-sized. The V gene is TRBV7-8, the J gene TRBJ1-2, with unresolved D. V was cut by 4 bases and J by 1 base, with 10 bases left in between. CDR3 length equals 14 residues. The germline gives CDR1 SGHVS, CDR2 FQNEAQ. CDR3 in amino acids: CASSSQIINYGYTF. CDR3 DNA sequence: TGTGCCAGCAGCTCGCAAATAATTAACTATGGCTACACCTTC.

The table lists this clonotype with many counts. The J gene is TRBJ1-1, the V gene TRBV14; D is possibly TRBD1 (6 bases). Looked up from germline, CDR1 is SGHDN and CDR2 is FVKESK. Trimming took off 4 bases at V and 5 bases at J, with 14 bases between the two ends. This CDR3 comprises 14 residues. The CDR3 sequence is CASSLTGSGTEAFF. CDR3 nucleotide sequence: TGTGCCAGCAGCCTCACAGGGTCGGGGACTGAAGCTTTCTTT.

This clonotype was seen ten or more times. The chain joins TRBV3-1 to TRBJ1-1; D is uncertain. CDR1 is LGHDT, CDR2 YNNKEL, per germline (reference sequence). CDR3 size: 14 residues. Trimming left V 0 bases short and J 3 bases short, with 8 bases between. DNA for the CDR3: TGTGCCAGCAGCCAAGATGGTGGGGACACTGAAGCTTTCTTT. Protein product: CASSQDGGDTEAFF.

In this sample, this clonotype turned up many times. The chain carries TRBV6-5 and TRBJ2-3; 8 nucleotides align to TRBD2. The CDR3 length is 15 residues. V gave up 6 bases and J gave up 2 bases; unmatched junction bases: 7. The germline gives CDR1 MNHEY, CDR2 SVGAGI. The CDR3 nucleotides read TGTGCCAGCAGAGAGATAGCGGGGTACACAGATACGCAGTATTTT. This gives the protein CASREIAGYTDTQYF.

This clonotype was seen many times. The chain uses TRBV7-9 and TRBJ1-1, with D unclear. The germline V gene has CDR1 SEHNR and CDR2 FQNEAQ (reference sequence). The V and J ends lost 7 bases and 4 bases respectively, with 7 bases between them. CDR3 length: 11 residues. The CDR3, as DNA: TGTGCCAGCAACTCTCCCACTGAAGCTTTCTTT. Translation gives CASNSPTEAFF.

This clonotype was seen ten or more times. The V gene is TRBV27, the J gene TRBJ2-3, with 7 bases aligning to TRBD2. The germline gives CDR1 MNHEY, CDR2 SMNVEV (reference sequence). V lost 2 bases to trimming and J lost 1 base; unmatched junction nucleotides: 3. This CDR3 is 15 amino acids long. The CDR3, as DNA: TGTGCCAGCAGTTTAACCAGCGGGGGCACAGATACGCAGTATTTT. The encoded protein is CASSLTSGGTDTQYF.

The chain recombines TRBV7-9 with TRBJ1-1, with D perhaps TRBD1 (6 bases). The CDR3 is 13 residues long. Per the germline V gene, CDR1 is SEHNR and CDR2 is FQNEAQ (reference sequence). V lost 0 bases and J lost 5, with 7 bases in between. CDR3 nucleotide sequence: TGTGCCAGCAGCTTAGCACAGGGAACTGAAGCTTTCTTT. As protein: CASSLAQGTEAFF.

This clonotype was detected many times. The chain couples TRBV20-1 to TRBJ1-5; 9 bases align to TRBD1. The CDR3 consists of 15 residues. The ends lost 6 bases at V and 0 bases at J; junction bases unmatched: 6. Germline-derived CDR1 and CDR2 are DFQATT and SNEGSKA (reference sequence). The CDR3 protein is CSARTGANSNQPQHF. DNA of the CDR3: TGCAGTGCCCGGACAGGGGCTAATAGCAATCAGCCCCAGCATTTT.

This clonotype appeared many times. For the CDR3, the DNA is TGTGCCAGCAGTTTATCTTTTGGACAGGTCCTCTCCGGCTACACCTTC. It specifies CASSLSFGQVLSGYTF. The chain recombines TRBV27 with TRBJ1-2; 7 bases fit TRBD1. This CDR3 has 16 amino acids. The V gene end was trimmed by 0 bases and the J gene end by 8 bases; junction bases not matched to a gene: 12. Germline-derived CDR1 and CDR2 are MNHEY and SMNVEV (reference sequence).

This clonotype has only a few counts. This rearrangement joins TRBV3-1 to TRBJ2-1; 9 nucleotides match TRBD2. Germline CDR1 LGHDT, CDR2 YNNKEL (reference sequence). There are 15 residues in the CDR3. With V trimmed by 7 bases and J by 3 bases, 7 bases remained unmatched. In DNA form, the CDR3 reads TGTGCCAGCAAGGGAGCGGGGGGCCTCTACAATGAGCAGTTCTTC. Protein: CASKGAGGLYNEQFF.

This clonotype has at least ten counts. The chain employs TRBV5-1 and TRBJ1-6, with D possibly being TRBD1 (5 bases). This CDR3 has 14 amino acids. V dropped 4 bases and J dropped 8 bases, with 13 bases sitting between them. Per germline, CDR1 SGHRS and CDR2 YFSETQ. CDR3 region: CASSERGGDSPLHF. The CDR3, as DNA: TGCGCCAGCAGCGAAAGGGGCGGAGATTCACCCCTCCACTTT. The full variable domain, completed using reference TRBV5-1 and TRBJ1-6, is KAGVTQTPRYLIKTRGQQVTLSCSPISGHRSVSWYQQTPGQGLQFLFEYFSETQRNKGNFPGRFSGRQFSNSRSEMNVSTLELGDSALYLCASSERGGDSPLHFGNGTRLTVT.

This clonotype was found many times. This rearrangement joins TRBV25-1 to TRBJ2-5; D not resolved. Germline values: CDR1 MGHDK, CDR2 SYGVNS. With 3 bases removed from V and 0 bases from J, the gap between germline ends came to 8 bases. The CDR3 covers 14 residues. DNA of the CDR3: TGTGCCAGCAGTGATTCCCCTAACCAAGAGACCCAGTACTTC. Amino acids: CASSDSPNQETQYF. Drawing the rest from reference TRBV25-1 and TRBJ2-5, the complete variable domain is EADIYQTPRYLVIGTGKKITLECSQTMGHDKMYWYQQDPGMELHLIHYSYGVNSTEKGDLSSESTVSRIRTEHFPLTLESARPSHTSQYLCASSDSPNQETQYFGPGTRLLVL.

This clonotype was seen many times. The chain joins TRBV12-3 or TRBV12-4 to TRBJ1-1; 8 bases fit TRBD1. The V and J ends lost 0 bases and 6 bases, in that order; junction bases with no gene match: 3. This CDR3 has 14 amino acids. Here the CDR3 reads CASSLAQTGAEAFF. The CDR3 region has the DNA TGTGCCAGCAGTTTAGCGCAGACAGGGGCTGAAGCTTTCTTT.

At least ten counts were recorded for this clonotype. CDR3 in DNA: TGCGCCAGCAGCCAAGATCGGGGGGGGACAGGGGGCGAGAAGACCCAGTACTTC. It codes for CASSQDRGGTGGEKTQYF. The chain recombines TRBV4-3 with TRBJ2-5; 12 nucleotides agree with TRBD1. Germline V lookup: CDR1 LGHNA, CDR2 YSLEER. This CDR3 contains 18 residues. With V trimmed by 0 bases and J by 6 bases, 11 bases remained unmatched.

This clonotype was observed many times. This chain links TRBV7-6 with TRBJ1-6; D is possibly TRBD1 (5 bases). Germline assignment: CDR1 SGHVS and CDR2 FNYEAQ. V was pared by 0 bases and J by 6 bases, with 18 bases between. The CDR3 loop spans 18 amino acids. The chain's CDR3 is CASSLAMGPFSGNSPLHF. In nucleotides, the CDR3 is TGTGCCAGCAGCTTAGCAATGGGACCCTTCTCGGGTAATTCACCCCTCCACTTT.

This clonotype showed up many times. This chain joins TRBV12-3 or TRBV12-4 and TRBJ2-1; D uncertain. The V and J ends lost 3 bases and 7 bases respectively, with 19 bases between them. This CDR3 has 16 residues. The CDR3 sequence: CASSLASLAVGNEQFF. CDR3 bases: TGTGCCAGCAGTTTGGCGTCCTTAGCCGTAGGGAATGAGCAGTTCTTC.

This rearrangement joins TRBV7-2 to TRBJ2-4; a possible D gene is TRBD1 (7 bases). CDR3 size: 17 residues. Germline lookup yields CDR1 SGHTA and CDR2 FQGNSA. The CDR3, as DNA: TGTGTCAACAGCCCATCCAGGGGGGTGCAGGCCAAAAACATTCAGTACTTC. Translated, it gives CVNSPSRGVQAKNIQYF.

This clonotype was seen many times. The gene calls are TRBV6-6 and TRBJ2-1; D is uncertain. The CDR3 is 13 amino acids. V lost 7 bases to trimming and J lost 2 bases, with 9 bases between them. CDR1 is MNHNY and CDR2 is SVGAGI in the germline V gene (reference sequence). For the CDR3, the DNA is TGTGCCAGCACGGGTGGGACCTACAATGAGCAGTTCTTC. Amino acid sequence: CASTGGTYNEQFF.

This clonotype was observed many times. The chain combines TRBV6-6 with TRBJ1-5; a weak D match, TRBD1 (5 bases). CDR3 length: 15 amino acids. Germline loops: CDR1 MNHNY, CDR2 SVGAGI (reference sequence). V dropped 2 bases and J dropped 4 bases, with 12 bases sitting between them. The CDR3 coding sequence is TGTGCCAGCAGTTACAGAGGGGACTTAAATCAGCCCCAGCATTTT. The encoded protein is CASSYRGDLNQPQHF.

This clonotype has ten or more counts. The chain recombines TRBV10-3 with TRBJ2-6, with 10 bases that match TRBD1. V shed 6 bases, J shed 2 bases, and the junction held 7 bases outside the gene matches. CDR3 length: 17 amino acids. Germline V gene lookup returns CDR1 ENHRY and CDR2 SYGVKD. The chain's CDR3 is CAIRTGTGVPGANVLTF. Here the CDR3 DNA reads TGTGCCATCAGAACCGGGACAGGGGTTCCTGGGGCCAACGTCCTGACTTTC.

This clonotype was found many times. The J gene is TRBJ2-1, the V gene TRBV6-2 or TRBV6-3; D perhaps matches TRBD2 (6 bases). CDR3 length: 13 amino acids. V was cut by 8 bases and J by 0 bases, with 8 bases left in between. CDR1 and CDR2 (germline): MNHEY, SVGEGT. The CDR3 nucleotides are TGTGCCAGCCGGCGGGGCTCCTACAATGAGCAGTTCTTC. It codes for CASRRGSYNEQFF.